These 27 T cell receptor beta chains were sequenced from one sample in a study of blood T cell repertoires in COVID-19 (dated by TCRdb to about 2020). The protocol used for the library was the immunoSEQ multiplex PCR assay. TCRdb took over this immuneACCESS table, retaining in-frame rearrangements with V and J assigned. Such tables are incomplete; in checked studies, under half of the missing clones stem from an unresolved V gene, and the remainder is unexplained. The sample table holds 70,000 or so clones, of which more than 70% were seen once. Of the sample, approximately 3.7% falls within the top ten clones. What was sequenced was peripheral blood. The receptors stem from a man in his forties or fifties with acute or convalescent COVID-19.

The rearrangement uses TRBV29-1 and TRBJ2-5, with TRBD2 identical over 14 bases. V lost 8 bases to trimming and J lost 3 bases; unmatched junction nucleotides: 5. The CDR3 is made up of 14 amino acids. Germline assignment: CDR1 SQVTM and CDR2 ANQGSEA. CDR3 protein: CSSGLAGVEETQYF. CDR3 DNA: TGCAGCTCGGGACTAGCGGGAGTGGAAGAGACCCAGTACTTC.

In this sample, this clone turned up once. The chain uses TRBV29-1 and TRBJ2-3; the D gene is possibly TRBD2 (7 bases). Germline CDR1 SQVTM, CDR2 ANQGSEA. The length of the CDR3 is 16 residues. The V end was cut by 4 bases, the J end by 3 bases, with 20 bases between. The CDR3 reads CSVVKAGGGGTDTQYF. The DNA of the CDR3 is TGCAGCGTTGTCAAGGCCGGAGGGGGGGGAACAGATACGCAGTATTTT.

J is TRBJ2-7 and V is TRBV5-1, with TRBD1 matching over 12 bases. The germline CDR1 and CDR2 sequences are SGHRS and YFSETQ. The V segment lost 4 bases and the J segment 4 bases; nucleotides outside the gene matches: 6. CDR3 length: 15 residues. The CDR3 region has the DNA TGCGCCAGCAGCCCGGGACAGGGGGCGACATACGAGCAGTACTTC. This translates into CASSPGQGATYEQYF.

The J gene is TRBJ2-7, the V gene TRBV7-9; TRBD1 aligns across 9 bases. V lost 3 bases, J lost 3 bases, and 6 bases stayed unmatched. Germline-derived CDR1 and CDR2 are SEHNR and FQNEAQ (reference sequence). The CDR3 has 15 amino acids. The CDR3 is CASSFRDREYYEQYF. The DNA for the CDR3 is TGTGCCAGCAGCTTCCGGGACAGGGAATACTACGAGCAGTACTTC.

CDR3 nucleotides: TGTGCCATCAGTGAGGGCGGGACAGATACGCAGTATTTT. This encodes CAISEGGTDTQYF. This chain joins TRBV10-3 and TRBJ2-3, with D possibly TRBD2 on 5 matching bases. Germline V gives CDR1 ENHRY, CDR2 SYGVKD. The CDR3 contains 13 residues. Trimming stripped 2 bases from V and 3 bases from J, with 6 bases between.

The chain recombines TRBV12-3 or TRBV12-4 with TRBJ1-2; D uncertain. The CDR3 spans 12 residues. V was clipped by 5 bases and J by 8 bases, with 12 bases between them. The CDR3 DNA reads TGTGCCAGCAGTCTACTCCCGGGGGGCTACACCTTC. Amino acids: CASSLLPGGYTF.

The chain has TRBV6-6 and TRBJ1-1; D may be TRBD1 (6 bases). This CDR3 has 13 residues. Trimming left V 5 bases short and J 6 bases short, with 13 bases between. Germline CDR1 reads MNHNY; CDR2 reads SVGAGI (reference sequence). CDR3 residues: CASSSNRVPEAFF. CDR3 nucleotide sequence: TGTGCCAGCAGTAGTAACAGGGTTCCTGAAGCTTTCTTT.

This clone occurred a few times. The chain joins TRBV27 to TRBJ1-5; D is unclear. The length of the CDR3 is 14 residues. CDR1 is MNHEY, CDR2 SMNVEV, per germline (reference sequence). Trimming removed 2 bases at V and 4 bases at J, with 9 bases between. The DNA for the CDR3 is TGTGCCAGCAGTTTAAGACCGGGGAATCAGCCCCAGCATTTT. This gives the protein CASSLRPGNQPQHF.

The rearrangement uses TRBV28 and TRBJ1-4, with D unclear. V lost 7 bases to trimming and J lost 0 bases, with 15 bases between them. The CDR3 is 16 amino acids. Germline V gives CDR1 MDHEN, CDR2 SYDVKM. The CDR3 DNA reads as TGTGCCAGCATCCCCCGCACGGTCGCAACTAATGAAAAACTGTTTTTT. Translating it yields CASIPRTVATNEKLFF.

The gene calls are TRBV27 and TRBJ2-1; 9 bases line up with TRBD1. This CDR3 comprises 17 residues. The V and J ends lost 9 bases and 6 bases, in that order; junction bases with no gene match: 18. Germline CDR1 reads MNHEY; CDR2 reads SMNVEV (reference sequence). CDR3 nucleotide sequence: TGTGCCAGTGGGGCTTTATCCCGAGGACAGGGGCCCAATGAGCAGTTCTTC. This translates into CASGALSRGQGPNEQFF.

CDR3 in DNA: TGTGCCAGCAGCCCCACGGGGGGGCCCTCCTCTGGAAACACCATATATTTT. Amino acid sequence: CASSPTGGPSSGNTIYF. This chain connects TRBV2 to TRBJ1-3; the D gene is possibly TRBD1 (6 bases). CDR1 SNHLY and CDR2 FYNNEI come from the germline V gene. Trimming left V 6 bases short and J 0 bases short, with 18 bases between. The CDR3 covers 17 residues.

The gene calls are TRBV11-2 and TRBJ2-1; TRBD2 aligns across 8 bases. The CDR3 extends over 18 amino acids. V was pared by 5 bases and J by 0 bases, with 12 bases of the junction left unmatched. Per germline, CDR1 SGHAT and CDR2 FQNNGV. The CDR3 nucleotides read TGTGCCAGCAGCGTACACAGAGGCGGGACTAGCTCCTACAATGAGCAGTTCTTC. Protein product: CASSVHRGGTSSYNEQFF.

This chain links TRBV5-1 with TRBJ2-1; 16 bases line up with TRBD2. The CDR3 has 13 amino acids. V lost 3 bases to trimming and J lost 15 bases; unmatched junction nucleotides: 3. Per germline, CDR1 SGHRS and CDR2 YFSETQ. The CDR3 reads CASSWGLAGGAFF. The DNA for the CDR3 is TGCGCCAGCAGCTGGGGACTAGCGGGGGGGGCGTTCTTC.

This chain joins TRBV4-1 and TRBJ2-3, with D maybe TRBD2 (5 bases). This CDR3 is 14 amino acids long. The V gene lost 1 base and the J gene lost 10 bases, with 15 bases spanning the gap. Germline CDR1 MGHRA, CDR2 YSYEKL. CDR3 sequence reads: CASSQAGSTAAQYF. The CDR3 region has the DNA TGCGCCAGCAGCCAAGCGGGGTCCACCGCCGCGCAGTATTTT.

This rearrangement joins TRBV10-3 to TRBJ1-2; D remains unclear. Trimming removed 4 bases from V and 6 bases from J, with 12 bases in between. The CDR3 covers 13 residues. Germline V gene lookup returns CDR1 ENHRY and CDR2 SYGVKD. The CDR3 sequence is CAISGRVQNGYTF. Written as DNA, the CDR3 is TGTGCCATCAGTGGGAGGGTACAGAATGGCTACACCTTC.

The chain combines TRBV25-1 with TRBJ1-6; tentatively, D is TRBD1 (5 bases). The germline CDR1 and CDR2 sequences are MGHDK and SYGVNS. The CDR3 is made up of 14 amino acids. Trimming left V 1 base short and J 7 bases short, with 8 bases between. The chain's CDR3 is CASSEWRQNSPLHF. The DNA of the CDR3 is TGTGCCAGCAGTGAATGGAGACAGAATTCACCCCTCCACTTT.

The rearrangement uses TRBV9 and TRBJ1-3; TRBD1 might be the D (5 bases). The CDR3 has 15 amino acids. Germline assignment: CDR1 SGDLS and CDR2 YYNGEE. V was trimmed by 4 bases and J by 0 bases, leaving 11 bases between them. The CDR3 sequence: CASSLGALSGNTIYF. CDR3 DNA sequence: TGTGCCAGCAGCCTAGGGGCCCTCTCTGGAAACACCATATATTTT.

This clone was found once. The chain has TRBV18 and TRBJ2-7; D unresolved. Germline loops: CDR1 KGHSH, CDR2 LQKENI. V was cut by 0 bases and J by 0 bases, with 6 bases left in between. The CDR3 covers 14 residues. The CDR3 sequence is CASSPPYSSYEQYF. The CDR3 DNA reads as TGTGCCAGCTCACCACCGTACAGCTCCTACGAGCAGTACTTC.

The chain recombines TRBV7-2 with TRBJ2-3; 11 bases fit TRBD2. CDR1 SGHTA and CDR2 FQGNSA come from the germline V gene. This CDR3 comprises 17 residues. With V trimmed by 4 bases and J by 3 bases, 9 bases remained unmatched. CDR3 residues: CASSSWVLAGGTDTQYF. CDR3 in DNA: TGTGCCAGCAGCTCATGGGTTTTAGCGGGAGGGACAGATACGCAGTATTTT.

This chain uses TRBV10-3 with TRBJ2-7, with 12 bases that match TRBD2. This CDR3 region has 14 residues. The J segment lost 4 bases and the V segment lost 3 bases, leaving 1 base of the junction unmatched. Germline CDR1 ENHRY, CDR2 SYGVKD. In nucleotides, the CDR3 is TGTGCCATCAGTGAAGGACTAGCGGGGTACGAGCAGTACTTC. As protein: CAISEGLAGYEQYF.

This clone has a handful of counts. CDR3 coding DNA: TGTGCCACCAGTGAAGGAGGTAGGGCGGCAGATACGCAGTATTTT. Amino acids: CATSEGGRAADTQYF. V usage is TRBV24-1 and J usage is TRBJ2-3, with D possibly matching TRBD2 (5 bases). Germline V lookup: CDR1 KGHDR, CDR2 SFDVKD. There are 15 residues in the CDR3. The V end lost 4 bases, the J end lost 4 bases, and 14 bases lay between the germline ends.

The chain uses TRBV29-1 and TRBJ1-1; maybe TRBD1 (6 bases). The CDR3 has 20 residues. The germline V and J ends were trimmed by 1 base and 1 base, with 28 bases remaining between them. Germline V lookup: CDR1 SQVTM, CDR2 ANQGSEA. Here the CDR3 reads CSVEVYVDRPSNFPNTEAFF. The DNA for the CDR3 is TGCAGCGTTGAAGTATATGTGGACAGACCCTCAAACTTCCCGAACACTGAAGCTTTCTTT.

Written as DNA, the CDR3 is TGTGCCAGCAGCTCAGTAGCGGGATCTATCTACGAGCAGTACTTC. It specifies CASSSVAGSIYEQYF. J is TRBJ2-7 and V is TRBV7-3; 8 positions agree with TRBD2. Per the germline V gene, CDR1 is SGHTA and CDR2 is FQGTGA. V shed 4 bases, J shed 3 bases, and the junction held 8 bases outside the gene matches. The CDR3 spans 15 residues.

The chain couples TRBV18 to TRBJ1-4; a weak D match, TRBD1 (5 bases). Germline assignment: CDR1 KGHSH and CDR2 LQKENI. Trimming removed 1 base at V and 6 bases at J, with 12 bases between. This CDR3 contains 15 residues. CDR3 residues: CASSPLQGKDEKLFF. The CDR3, as DNA: TGTGCCAGCTCACCACTCCAGGGCAAGGATGAAAAACTGTTTTTT.

The V gene is TRBV12-5, the J gene TRBJ1-5; 9 positions match TRBD1. CDR3 size: 15 residues. Trimming removed 5 bases from V and 2 bases from J; junction bases left unmatched: 4. Germline-derived CDR1 and CDR2 are LGHNT and FRNRAP. The CDR3 loop is CASGQDRGGNQPQHF. CDR3 in DNA: TGTGCTAGTGGTCAGGACAGGGGCGGCAATCAGCCCCAGCATTTT. The full variable domain, with the rest looked up from reference TRBV12-5 and TRBJ1-5, is DARVTQTPRHKVTEMGQEVTMRCQPILGHNTVFWYRQTMMQGLELLAYFRNRAPLDDSGMPKDRFSAEMPDATLATLKIQPSEPRDSAVYFCASGQDRGGNQPQHFGDGTRLSIL.

The V call is TRBV29-1, the J call TRBJ2-1; 8 positions agree with TRBD1. With 2 bases clipped from V and 0 bases from J, the junction kept 6 bases outside the gene matches. Germline CDR1 and CDR2: SQVTM and ANQGSEA. This CDR3 comprises 16 residues. CDR3 region: CSVERDRGSSYNEQFF. The CDR3 nucleotides are TGCAGCGTTGAACGCGACAGGGGCAGCTCCTACAATGAGCAGTTCTTC.

The V gene is TRBV6-5, the J gene TRBJ1-1, with D possibly matching TRBD1 (5 bases). This CDR3 contains 15 residues. CDR1 and CDR2 from the germline V gene are MNHEY and SVGAGI. V was cut by 0 bases and J by 5 bases, with 13 bases left in between. This CDR3 reads CASSYSGQGSTEAFF. CDR3 sequence (DNA): TGTGCCAGCAGTTACTCGGGGCAGGGTTCAACTGAAGCTTTCTTT.